The 10 T cell receptor beta chains in this list originate from one sample, sequenced in a study of graft-versus-host responses after intestinal transplantation (dated by TCRdb to about 2021). The sample's time point label, in plain terms: cells obtained before transplantation from donor or recipient. The library came from the immunoSEQ multiplex PCR assay. The table was pulled from immuneACCESS by TCRdb, which kept in-frame rearrangements only. Such tables lose some clones; where checked, under half of the loss comes from unresolved V genes, and the rest has no known cause. The table for this sample lists 99,000 or so clones; over 75% of them were counted only once. Over 0.7% of the sample lies in the top ten. Their recognized antigens are unknown. Specimen: unstimulated CD4+ T cells sorted from spleen or lymph node cells, collected before intestinal transplant. These receptors were taken from a human donor who received an intestinal transplant.

The chain employs TRBV7-9 and TRBJ1-5, with 12 bases that match TRBD1. With V trimmed by 5 bases and J by 7 bases, 9 bases remained unmatched. CDR1 is SEHNR and CDR2 is FQNEAQ in the germline V gene (reference sequence). This CDR3 has 16 residues. The CDR3 protein is CASSPGDRGPGQPQHF. In DNA form, the CDR3 reads TGTGCCAGCAGCCCTGGGGACAGGGGGCCGGGACAGCCCCAGCATTTT. Looking up the rest from reference TRBV7-9 and TRBJ1-5 gives the full variable domain: DTGVSQNPRHKITKRGQNVTFRCDPISEHNRLYWYRQTLGQGPEFLTYFQNEAQLEKSRLLSDRFSAERPKGSFSTLEIQRTEQGDSAMYLCASSPGDRGPGQPQHFGDGTRLSIL.

The chain joins TRBV10-3 to TRBJ1-2, with no clear D. Trimming took 3 bases from V and 8 from J, leaving 19 bases between them. CDR3 length: 15 amino acids. Germline V gene data show CDR1 as ENHRY and CDR2 as SYGVKD. The CDR3 region has the DNA TGTGCCATCAGTGAAGCCGGGCGAACGAAAAGGGGCTACACCTTC. It translates to CAISEAGRTKRGYTF.

The gene calls are TRBV19 and TRBJ2-7, with D possibly being TRBD1 or TRBD2 (5 bases each). The CDR3 totals 14 residues. V was clipped by 5 bases and J by 7 bases, with 18 bases between them. CDR1 is LNHDA and CDR2 is SQIVND in the germline V gene (reference sequence). The CDR3 region is CASSSLGTVWEQYF. DNA of the CDR3: TGTGCCAGTAGTTCCCTCGGGACGGTTTGGGAGCAGTACTTC.

The chain has TRBV2 and TRBJ1-6; 10 bases are a match to TRBD1. Germline trimming cut 5 bases from V and 10 bases from J; bases unmatched to any gene: 8. CDR3 length: 15 residues. Germline-derived CDR1 and CDR2 are SNHLY and FYNNEI. As DNA, the CDR3 is TGTGCCAGCAGTAACCGACAGGGGGCAGGATCACCCCTCCACTTT. This translates into CASSNRQGAGSPLHF.

The chain uses TRBV30 and TRBJ2-7; D call uncertain. Germline assignment: CDR1 GTSNPN and CDR2 SVGIG (reference sequence). This CDR3 region has 11 residues. V lost 2 bases to trimming and J lost 10 bases, with 12 bases between them. This CDR3 is CAWSLGRQQYF. Here the CDR3 DNA reads TGTGCCTGGAGTTTAGGGCGGCAACAGTACTTC.

V is TRBV29-1 and J is TRBJ2-3; D uncertain. Trimming removed 2 bases at V and 2 bases at J, with 5 bases between. Germline CDR1 and CDR2: SQVTM and ANQGSEA. This CDR3 is built from 12 residues. The DNA of the CDR3 is TGCAGCGTTGAACAGGACACAGATACGCAGTATTTT. Amino acid sequence: CSVEQDTDTQYF.

V gene TRBV9 combines with J gene TRBJ1-2; the D gene is possibly TRBD1 (6 bases). The V end was cut by 3 bases, the J end by 4 bases, with 16 bases between. The CDR3 loop spans 15 amino acids. Germline CDR1 SGDLS, CDR2 YYNGEE. CDR3 sequence (DNA): TGTGCCAGCAGCGGTACAGGGTCCTTCGGCTATGGCTACACCTTC. Protein: CASSGTGSFGYGYTF.

The V call is TRBV1, the J call TRBJ2-7; TRBD1, the table's D call, lacks a check against the DNA. TRBV1 is a known pseudogene. There are 14 residues in the CDR3. In DNA form, the CDR3 reads TGCACCAGCAGCCAACCGGACAGGGTCTACGAGCAGTACTTC. Amino acids: CTSSQPDRVYEQYF.

V is TRBV10-3 and J is TRBJ1-1; no clear D gene. Looked up from germline, CDR1 is ENHRY and CDR2 is SYGVKD. The ends were cut back, 3 bases at V and 1 base at J, with 9 bases in the middle. The CDR3 is made up of 14 amino acids. The CDR3 bases are TGTGCCATCAGTGACTCCCGACAGAACACTGAAGCTTTCTTT. Amino acids: CAISDSRQNTEAFF.

The chain combines TRBV11-2 with TRBJ2-3; D remains ambiguous. Germline assignment: CDR1 SGHAT and CDR2 FQNNGV. This CDR3 comprises 12 residues. The V gene lost 5 bases and the J gene lost 3 bases, with 6 bases spanning the gap. The CDR3 sequence is CASSDGTDTQYF. The CDR3 DNA follows: TGTGCCAGCAGCGACGGGACAGATACGCAGTATTTT.